The 7 T cell receptor beta chains in this list originate from one sample, sequenced in a study of blood T cell repertoires in COVID-19. Here immunoSEQ multiplex PCR was the method, and the copy in TCRdb shows in-frame clones only, minus some. The data contain around 300,000 clones, around 88% of them singletons. Sequences were obtained from peripheral blood. These receptors all stem from a woman aged 25-40 years with COVID-19, enrolled during active disease.

This rearrangement joins TRBV29-1 to TRBJ1-2, with D possibly matching TRBD1 (6 bases). Germline assignment: CDR1 SQVTM and CDR2 ANQGSEA. The CDR3 spans 12 residues. The V and J ends lost 5 bases and 8 bases respectively, with 15 bases between them. CDR3 DNA: TGCAGCGTTCCCGGGACATTTGGGGGCTACACCTTC. Protein product: CSVPGTFGGYTF.

This clone was observed once. The V gene is TRBV11-2, the J gene TRBJ2-3, with 8 nucleotides matching TRBD2. Germline CDR1 and CDR2: SGHAT and FQNNGV. The CDR3 length is 16 residues. V gave up 5 bases and J gave up 2 bases; unmatched junction bases: 9. CDR3 sequence: CASSPGGGRLTDTQYF. The CDR3 nucleotides read TGTGCCAGCAGCCCCGGCGGGGGGCGGCTCACAGATACGCAGTATTTT.

V gene TRBV7-2 combines with J gene TRBJ2-3; 13 nucleotides match TRBD2. Trimming removed 0 bases from V and 2 bases from J; junction bases left unmatched: 2. Germline V gives CDR1 SGHTA, CDR2 FQGNSA. The CDR3 is 17 amino acids. The chain's CDR3 is CASSLATSGGITDTQYF. In nucleotides, the CDR3 is TGTGCCAGCAGCTTAGCGACTAGCGGGGGGATCACAGATACGCAGTATTTT.

The chain recombines TRBV28 with TRBJ2-4; TRBD2 aligns across 7 bases. Unmatched junction bases numbered 26, after V lost 6 bases and J lost 0 bases. There are 22 residues in the CDR3. Germline values: CDR1 MDHEN, CDR2 SYDVKM. The CDR3 coding sequence is TGTGCCAGCAGGTATTGTCCCTCTCCGGGGGGTCCTTACTTAATAGCCAAAAACATTCAGTACTTC. Its translation is CASRYCPSPGGPYLIAKNIQYF.

CDR3 DNA sequence: TGTGCCAGCAGCGTAACAGGGGCCCGAGAGAGCAATCAGCCCCAGCATTTT. Translating gives CASSVTGARESNQPQHF. The genes are TRBV28 and TRBJ1-5, with 7 bases identical to TRBD1. Germline V gives CDR1 MDHEN, CDR2 SYDVKM. Unmatched junction bases numbered 12, after V lost 6 bases and J lost 1 base. This CDR3 has 17 residues.

V gene TRBV27 combines with J gene TRBJ1-1, with D hard to call. The CDR3 is 12 amino acids. CDR1 is MNHEY, CDR2 SMNVEV, per germline (reference sequence). CDR3 sequence: CVIGVTNTEAFF. CDR3 nucleotides: TGTGTTATCGGGGTCACGAACACTGAAGCTTTCTTT.

This clone was observed once. The chain has TRBV30 and TRBJ1-1, with TRBD1 as a possible D gene (6 bases). Germline CDR1 is GTSNPN and CDR2 is SVGIG (reference sequence). V was cut by 0 bases and J by 4 bases, with 12 bases left in between. The CDR3 has 14 amino acids. The CDR3 is CAWSVYRVGTEAFF. The CDR3 DNA follows: TGTGCCTGGAGTGTTTACAGGGTCGGCACTGAAGCTTTCTTT.